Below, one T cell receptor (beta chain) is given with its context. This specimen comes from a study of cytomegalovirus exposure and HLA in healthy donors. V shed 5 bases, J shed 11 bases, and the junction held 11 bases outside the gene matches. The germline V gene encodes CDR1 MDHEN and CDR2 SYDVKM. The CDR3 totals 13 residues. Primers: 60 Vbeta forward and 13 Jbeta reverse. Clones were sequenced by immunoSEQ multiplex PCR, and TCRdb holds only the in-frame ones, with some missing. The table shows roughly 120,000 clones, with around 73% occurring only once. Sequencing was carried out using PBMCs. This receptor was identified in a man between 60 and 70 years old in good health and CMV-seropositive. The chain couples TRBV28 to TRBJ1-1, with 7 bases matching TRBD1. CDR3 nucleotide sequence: TGTGCCAGCAGTCCGTCGACAGGGAGGATGGCTTTCTTT. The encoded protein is CASSPSTGRMAFF.